Listed below are T cell receptor beta chains from one sample, sequenced in a study of CD8 T cells in cerebrospinal fluid in Alzheimer's disease. TCRdb reprocessed the 10x single-cell sequencing reads; each CDR3 protein has one entry and no DNA is given. The sample includes approximately 1,000 distinct CDR3 sequences. Sequencing was done on a sample of cerebrospinal fluid. Receptor source: a human donor in good health. CDR3s include the opening cysteine and the closing phenylalanine or tryptophan. Sizes are listed as once, few or many counts, or a class when the clone is expanded.

CSVWADHRRAGYEQYF,TRBV29-1,medium-sized,TRBJ2-7
CASSPSGGQNIQYF,TRBV3-1,large,TRBJ2-4
CASSNSGPAYNEQFF,TRBV6-1,medium-sized,TRBJ2-1
CARRDRGYEQYF,TRBV2,medium-sized,TRBJ2-7
CASKFFGSSYEQYF,TRBV27,medium-sized,TRBJ2-7
CASTLSGQPQHF,TRBV28,medium-sized,TRBJ1-5
CASSLDSTDTQYF,TRBV5-1,medium-sized,TRBJ2-3
CASSPGTNFVYEQYF,TRBV5-1,medium-sized,TRBJ2-7
CASSYSPGVGETQYF,TRBV6-5,medium-sized,TRBJ2-5
CASSQWGHQNTEAFF,TRBV14,medium-sized,TRBJ1-1
CASSQGGTDTQYF,TRBV6-6,large,TRBJ2-3
CSVEGTGGETQYF,TRBV29-1,medium-sized,TRBJ2-5
CSARNPGPNQPQHF,TRBV20-1,medium-sized,TRBJ1-5